This passage covers 11 T cell receptor beta chains from one sample sequenced in a study of lymphopenia after photon versus proton radiotherapy. Clones were read by immunoSEQ multiplex PCR, and TCRdb kept only the in-frame ones, dropping some. Among 43,000 or so clones, approximately 85% were seen once, and the ten largest hold around 2%. Sequences were derived from peripheral blood, sampled from a patient treated with photon-based radiotherapy. These receptors were obtained from a man in his forties or fifties with gastric cancer.

The gene calls are TRBV5-1 and TRBJ1-6, with D tentatively TRBD1 (6 bases). The CDR3 contains 16 residues. Germline V CDR1 and CDR2: SGHRS, YFSETQ. The V end was cut by 0 bases, the J end by 5 bases, with 12 bases between. The CDR3 loop is CASSLVGGGDNSPLHF. The CDR3 nucleotides read TGCGCCAGCAGCTTGGTAGGGGGAGGGGATAATTCACCCCTCCACTTT.

The chain recombines TRBV27 with TRBJ2-2; either TRBD1 or TRBD2 may fit D (5 bases each). V was trimmed by 5 bases and J by 7 bases, leaving 20 bases between them. Germline values: CDR1 MNHEY, CDR2 SMNVEV (reference sequence). This CDR3 comprises 16 residues. CDR3 region: CASSVREPGFGGELFF. CDR3 bases: TGTGCCAGCAGTGTAAGGGAGCCAGGGTTTGGCGGGGAGCTGTTTTTT.

The CDR3 DNA reads as TGTGCCAGCAGCGCCGAGTTTAGGAGTACTGAAGCTTTCTTT. Translating gives CASSAEFRSTEAFF. This chain uses TRBV9 with TRBJ1-1; no firm D call. The CDR3 sequence is 14 residues long. Germline V CDR1 and CDR2: SGDLS, YYNGEE. Trimming removed 3 bases from V and 5 bases from J, with 14 bases in between.

The chain employs TRBV6-1 and TRBJ2-3; 9 bases are a match to TRBD1. CDR1 MNHNS and CDR2 SASEGT come from the germline V gene. This CDR3 has 15 amino acids. V was pared by 6 bases and J by 3 bases, with 7 bases of the junction left unmatched. The CDR3 loop is CASRGGQGRTDTQYF. As DNA, the CDR3 is TGTGCCAGCAGGGGGGGACAGGGTAGGACAGATACGCAGTATTTT.

The chain couples TRBV9 to TRBJ1-1; TRBD1 might be the D (5 bases). The CDR3 runs to 14 residues. The V gene's germline CDR1 is SGDLS and CDR2 YYNGEE. Trimming took off 1 base at V and 1 base at J, with 8 bases between the two ends. CDR3 DNA: TGTGCCAGCAGCGTACAGGGTGAGAACACTGAAGCTTTCTTT. This codes for CASSVQGENTEAFF.

V is TRBV5-8 and J is TRBJ2-5; D unresolved. The germline CDR1 and CDR2 sequences are SGHTS and YDEGEE. V was cut by 1 base and J by 1 base, with 11 bases left in between. This CDR3 is 15 amino acids long. The CDR3 region is CASSLLVAAQETQYF. For the CDR3, the DNA is TGTGCCAGCAGCTTGTTAGTCGCCGCCCAAGAGACCCAGTACTTC. The variable domain in full, with the rest retrieved from reference TRBV5-8 and TRBJ2-5, is EAGVTQSPTHLIKTRGQQATLRCSPISGHTSVYWYQQALGLGLQFLLWYDEGEERNRGNFPPRFSGRQFPNYSSELNVNALELEDSALYLCASSLLVAAQETQYFGPGTRLLVL.

V gene TRBV7-9 combines with J gene TRBJ1-4; 8 positions match TRBD1. The germline gives CDR1 SEHNR, CDR2 FQNEAQ (reference sequence). The CDR3 is made up of 15 amino acids. V gave up 5 bases and J gave up 8 bases; unmatched junction bases: 10. The CDR3 DNA reads as TGTGCCAGCAGCATAAGACAGGGGACAGGAGAAAAACTGTTTTTT. It codes for CASSIRQGTGEKLFF.

The J gene is TRBJ1-2, the V gene TRBV5-4; 7 bases map to TRBD1. This CDR3 spans 16 amino acids. Germline CDR1 SGHNT, CDR2 YYREEE (reference sequence). V was clipped by 3 bases and J by 0 bases; unmatched bases: 8. Written as DNA, the CDR3 is TGTGCCAGCAGCTCATCCCGACAGGGAACTAACTATGGCTACACCTTC. This translates into CASSSSRQGTNYGYTF.

The V call is TRBV9, the J call TRBJ2-7, with D perhaps TRBD1 or TRBD2 (5 bases each). V shed 3 bases and J shed 0 bases, with 7 bases lying between them. Germline CDR1 reads SGDLS; CDR2 reads YYNGEE. The CDR3 totals 13 residues. The CDR3 sequence: CASSEGSSYEQYF. In DNA form, the CDR3 reads TGTGCCAGCAGCGAGGGGAGCTCCTACGAGCAGTACTTC.

This chain joins TRBV19 and TRBJ1-6, with D perhaps TRBD1 (5 bases). Trimming left V 1 base short and J 10 bases short, with 14 bases between. This CDR3 is 15 amino acids long. Per the germline V gene, CDR1 is LNHDA and CDR2 is SQIVND (reference sequence). The DNA of the CDR3 is TGTGCCAGTAGTATAGGGAGGGGAGTGGACTCACCCCTCCACTTT. Translation gives CASSIGRGVDSPLHF.

The chain employs TRBV4-3 and TRBJ2-7, with D maybe TRBD1 (5 bases). The germline CDR1 and CDR2 sequences are LGHNA and YSLEER. This CDR3 is built from 13 residues. V was cut by 2 bases and J by 3 bases, with 8 bases left in between. Here the CDR3 reads CASSQRQFYEQYF. CDR3 sequence (DNA): TGCGCCAGCAGCCAACGACAGTTCTACGAGCAGTACTTC.